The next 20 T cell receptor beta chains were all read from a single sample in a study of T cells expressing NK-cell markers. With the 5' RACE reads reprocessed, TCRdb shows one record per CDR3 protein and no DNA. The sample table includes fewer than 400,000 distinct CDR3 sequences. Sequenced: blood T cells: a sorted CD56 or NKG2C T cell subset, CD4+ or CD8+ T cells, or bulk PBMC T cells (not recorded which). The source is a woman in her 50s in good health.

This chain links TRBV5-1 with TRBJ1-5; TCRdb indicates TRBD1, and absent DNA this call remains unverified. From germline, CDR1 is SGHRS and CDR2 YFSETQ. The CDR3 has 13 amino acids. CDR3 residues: CASSTGGNQPQHF.

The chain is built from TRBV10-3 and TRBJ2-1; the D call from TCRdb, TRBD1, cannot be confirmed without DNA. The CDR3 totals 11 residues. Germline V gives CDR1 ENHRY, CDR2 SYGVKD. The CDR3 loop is CAMSSGTQQFF.

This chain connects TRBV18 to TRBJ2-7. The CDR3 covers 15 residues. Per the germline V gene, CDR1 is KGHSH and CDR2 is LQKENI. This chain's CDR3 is CASSRSLTDSYEQYF.

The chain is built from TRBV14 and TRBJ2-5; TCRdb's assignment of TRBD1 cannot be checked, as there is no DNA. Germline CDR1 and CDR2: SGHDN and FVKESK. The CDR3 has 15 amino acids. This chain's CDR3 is CASSQTGHSRETQYF.

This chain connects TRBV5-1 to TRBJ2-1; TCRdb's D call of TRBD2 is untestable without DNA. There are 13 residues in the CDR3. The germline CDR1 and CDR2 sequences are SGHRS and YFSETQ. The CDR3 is CASSAAGAPEQFF.

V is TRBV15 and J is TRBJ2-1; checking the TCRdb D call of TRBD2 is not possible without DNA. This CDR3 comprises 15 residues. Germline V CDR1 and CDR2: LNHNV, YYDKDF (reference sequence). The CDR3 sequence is CATSRGRGSYNEQFF. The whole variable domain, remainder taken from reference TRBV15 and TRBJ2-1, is DAMVIQNPRYQVTQFGKPVTLSCSQTLNHNVMYWYQQKSSQAPKLLFHYYDKDFNNEADTPDNFQSRRPNTSFCFLDIRSPGLGDTAMYLCATSRGRGSYNEQFFGPGTRLTVL.

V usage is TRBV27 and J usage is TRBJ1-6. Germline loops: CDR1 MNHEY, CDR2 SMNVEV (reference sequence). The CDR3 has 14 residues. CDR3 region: CASSGLTYNSPLHF.

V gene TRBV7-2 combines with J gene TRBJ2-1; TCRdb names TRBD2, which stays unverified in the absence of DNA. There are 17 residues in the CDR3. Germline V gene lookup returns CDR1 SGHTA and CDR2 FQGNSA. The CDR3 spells CASSQRKSGIWYNEQFF.

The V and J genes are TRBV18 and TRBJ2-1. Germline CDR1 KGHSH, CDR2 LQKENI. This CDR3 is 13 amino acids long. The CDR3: CASSPSVINEQFF.

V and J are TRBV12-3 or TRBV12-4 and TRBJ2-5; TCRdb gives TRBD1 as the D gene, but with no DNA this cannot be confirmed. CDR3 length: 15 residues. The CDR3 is CASRGWELTGETQYF.

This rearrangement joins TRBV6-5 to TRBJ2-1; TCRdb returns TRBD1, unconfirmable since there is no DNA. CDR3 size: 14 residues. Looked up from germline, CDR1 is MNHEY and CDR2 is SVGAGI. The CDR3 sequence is CASSFEGAANEQFF.

The CDR3 reads CATSDPTDSYNEQFF. The chain employs TRBV24-1 and TRBJ2-1. This CDR3 comprises 15 residues. Germline CDR1 and CDR2: KGHDR and SFDVKD.

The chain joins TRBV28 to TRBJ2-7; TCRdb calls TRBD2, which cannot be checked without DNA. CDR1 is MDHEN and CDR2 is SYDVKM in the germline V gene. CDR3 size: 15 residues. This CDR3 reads CASSLRWANHYEQYF.

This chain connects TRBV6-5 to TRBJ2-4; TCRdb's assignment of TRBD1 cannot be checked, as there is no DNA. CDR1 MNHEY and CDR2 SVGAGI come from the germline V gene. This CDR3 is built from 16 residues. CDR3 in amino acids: CASRRGTGVAKNIQYF.

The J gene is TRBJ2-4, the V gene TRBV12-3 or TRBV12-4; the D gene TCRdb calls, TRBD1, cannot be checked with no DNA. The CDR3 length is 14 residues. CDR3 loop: CASIRHRLENIQYF.

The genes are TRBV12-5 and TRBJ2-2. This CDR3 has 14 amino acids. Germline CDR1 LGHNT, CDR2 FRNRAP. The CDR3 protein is CASGGGSDTGELFF.

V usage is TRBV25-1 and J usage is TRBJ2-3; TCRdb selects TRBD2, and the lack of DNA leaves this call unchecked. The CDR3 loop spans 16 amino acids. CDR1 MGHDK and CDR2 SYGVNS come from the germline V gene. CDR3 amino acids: CASSELWEGSTDTQYF.

CDR3 sequence reads: CSAWTSGSNDEQFF. The rearrangement uses TRBV20-1 and TRBJ2-1; TCRdb names TRBD2, which stays unverified in the absence of DNA. Germline CDR1 is DFQATT and CDR2 is SNEGSKA (reference sequence). This CDR3 contains 14 residues.

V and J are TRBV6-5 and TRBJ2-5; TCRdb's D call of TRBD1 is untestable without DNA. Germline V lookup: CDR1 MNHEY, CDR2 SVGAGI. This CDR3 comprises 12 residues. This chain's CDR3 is CATTTGLETQYF.

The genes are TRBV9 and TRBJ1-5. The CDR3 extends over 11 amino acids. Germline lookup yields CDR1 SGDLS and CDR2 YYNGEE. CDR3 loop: CAIFRNQPQHF.